The 14 T cell receptor beta chains listed next were all sequenced from one sample in a study of blood T cell repertoires in COVID-19. The data were produced by immunoSEQ multiplex PCR, yet TCRdb's version contains in-frame clones alone and is incomplete. The table lists fewer than 250,000 clones, 83% of them singletons, with around 2.3% in the top ten. Sequencing was carried out using peripheral blood. These receptors were obtained from a woman aged 40 to 50 with active or convalescent COVID-19.

Comment on this clone: Within the sample, other DNA sequences also encode this same CDR3. The gene calls are TRBV7-2 and TRBJ1-5; D unclear. With 5 bases removed from V and 7 bases from J, the gap between germline ends came to 12 bases. The CDR3 is 13 residues long. From germline, CDR1 is SGHTA and CDR2 FQGNSA. This CDR3 is CASSPASGQPQHF. In DNA form, the CDR3 reads TGTGCCAGCAGCCCCGCCAGTGGCCAGCCCCAGCATTTT. Drawing the rest from reference TRBV7-2 and TRBJ1-5, the complete variable domain is GAGVSQSPSNKVTEKGKDVELRCDPISGHTALYWYRQSLGQGLEFLIYFQGNSAPDKSGLPSDRFSAERTGGSVSTLTIQRTQQEDSAVYLCASSPASGQPQHFGDGTRLSIL.

The chain joins TRBV6-5 to TRBJ2-2; 8 positions match TRBD1. V shed 9 bases, J shed 5 bases, and the junction held 8 bases outside the gene matches. The germline gives CDR1 MNHEY, CDR2 SVGAGI. The CDR3 covers 14 residues. The DNA for the CDR3 is TGTGCCAGGAGGGGAACAGGGGGGACCGGGGAGCTGTTTTTT. It is translated as CARRGTGGTGELFF.

In its sample, this clone was seen many times. This chain connects TRBV5-1 to TRBJ2-5; TRBD2 matches 8 bases. V lost 0 bases to trimming and J lost 3 bases; unmatched junction nucleotides: 4. This CDR3 has 15 amino acids. Germline values: CDR1 SGHRS, CDR2 YFSETQ. The CDR3 nucleotides are TGCGCCAGCAGCTTGGGGACTAGCAGAGAAGAGACCCAGTACTTC. Translating it yields CASSLGTSREETQYF.

The chain combines TRBV12-3 or TRBV12-4 with TRBJ1-6; no clear D gene. V lost 6 bases, J lost 7 bases, and 7 bases lay in between. The CDR3 covers 12 residues. The CDR3 DNA follows: TGTGCCAGCAGAATCTCGAATTCACCCCTCCACTTT. Its translation is CASRISNSPLHF.

This clone was picked up a small number of times. This sequence joins TRBV11-3 and TRBJ2-1; D remains unclear. CDR3 size: 13 residues. The ends were cut back, 2 bases at V and 6 bases at J, with 8 bases in the middle. From germline, CDR1 is SGHNT and CDR2 YENEEA. The CDR3 here is CASSLSPSNEQFF. As DNA, the CDR3 is TGTGCCAGCAGCTTATCGCCTAGCAATGAGCAGTTCTTC.

The CDR3 loop reads CASSSAGGAGNSPLHF. CDR3 coding DNA: TGTGCCAGCAGCTCCGCGGGGGGGGCCGGTAATTCACCCCTCCACTTT. The chain recombines TRBV7-6 with TRBJ1-6; a weak D match, TRBD1 (6 bases). The CDR3 runs 16 residues. Trimming shortened V by 4 bases and J by 6 bases, and 16 bases separated the two germline ends. CDR1 and CDR2 (germline): SGHVS, FNYEAQ.

The V gene is TRBV5-8, the J gene TRBJ1-2; the match to TRBD1 covers 9 bases. CDR3 size: 15 residues. Germline CDR1 reads SGHTS; CDR2 reads YDEGEE. V dropped 0 bases and J dropped 6; count of bases not matched to a gene: 6. Here the CDR3 DNA reads TGTGCCAGCAGCTTGGGTACAGGGGGCGCGGATGGCTACACCTTC. Translating it yields CASSLGTGGADGYTF.

The chain carries TRBV5-6 and TRBJ1-3; no reliable D call. There are 14 residues in the CDR3. Germline assignment: CDR1 SGHDT and CDR2 YYEEEE. V was clipped by 4 bases and J by 0 bases, with 8 bases between them. CDR3 sequence (DNA): TGTGCCAGCAGCCCCCTGAGCTCTGGAAACACCATATATTTT. Its protein is CASSPLSSGNTIYF.

The chain has TRBV5-1 and TRBJ2-5; 8 positions agree with TRBD2. CDR1 is SGHRS and CDR2 is YFSETQ in the germline V gene. V lost 0 bases, J lost 7 bases, and 5 bases stayed unmatched. This CDR3 is built from 14 residues. The CDR3 DNA sequence: TGCGCCAGCAGCTTGGATGCGGGAGGAGGGACCCAGTACTTC. Translating it yields CASSLDAGGGTQYF.

V is TRBV7-3 and J is TRBJ2-7, with TRBD1 matching 7 bases. The CDR3 is made up of 14 amino acids. The junction had 3 bases not matched to a gene; V was cut back by 1 base and J by 3 bases. Germline V gene sequence: CDR1 SGHTA, CDR2 FQGTGA. CDR3 protein: CASSLMHRGYEQYF. The CDR3 DNA reads as TGTGCCAGCAGCTTAATGCACAGGGGCTACGAGCAGTACTTC.

The chain couples TRBV6-5 to TRBJ2-3, with TRBD2 matching over 9 bases. The CDR3 is made up of 16 amino acids. With 0 bases clipped from V and 4 bases from J, the junction kept 5 bases outside the gene matches. CDR1 and CDR2 from the germline V gene are MNHEY and SVGAGI. The CDR3 bases are TGTGCCAGCAGTTACTCCGGCGGGGGGGCCGCAGATACGCAGTATTTT. Translated: CASSYSGGGAADTQYF.

The rearrangement joins TRBV9 to TRBJ1-1; no firm D call. This CDR3 is built from 13 residues. V lost 0 bases and J lost 3, with 6 bases in between. Per germline, CDR1 SGDLS and CDR2 YYNGEE. CDR3 protein: CASSVAPHTEAFF. The DNA for the CDR3 is TGTGCCAGCAGCGTAGCTCCCCACACTGAAGCTTTCTTT.

The genes are TRBV5-1 and TRBJ1-1; D gene uncertain. The V gene's germline CDR1 is SGHRS and CDR2 YFSETQ. The CDR3 totals 17 residues. V was clipped by 3 bases and J by 0 bases, with 18 bases between them. CDR3 residues: CASSSPTRGSMNTEAFF. CDR3 DNA sequence: TGCGCCAGCAGCTCGCCGACCCGAGGCAGCATGAACACTGAAGCTTTCTTT.

This clone appeared a single time. J is TRBJ2-1 and V is TRBV10-2, with 12 bases that match TRBD2. Trimming removed 6 bases from V and 4 bases from J; junction bases left unmatched: 7. This CDR3 is built from 16 residues. CDR1 and CDR2 (germline): WSHSY, SAAADI. The CDR3 is CASSSGLAGIYNEQFF. The CDR3 nucleotides are TGCGCCAGCAGCTCGGGACTAGCGGGTATATACAATGAGCAGTTCTTC.